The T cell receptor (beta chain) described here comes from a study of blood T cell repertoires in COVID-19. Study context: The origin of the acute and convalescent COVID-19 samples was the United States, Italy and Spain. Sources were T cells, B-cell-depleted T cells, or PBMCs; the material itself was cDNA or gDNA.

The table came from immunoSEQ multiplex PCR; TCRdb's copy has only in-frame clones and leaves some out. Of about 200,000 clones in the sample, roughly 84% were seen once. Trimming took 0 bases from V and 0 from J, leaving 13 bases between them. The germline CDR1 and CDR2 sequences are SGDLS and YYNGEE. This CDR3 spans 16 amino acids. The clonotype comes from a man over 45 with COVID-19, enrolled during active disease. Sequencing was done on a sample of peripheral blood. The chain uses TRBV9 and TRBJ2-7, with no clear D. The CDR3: CASSVAPAPSSYEQYF. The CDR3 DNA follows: TGTGCCAGCAGCGTAGCTCCCGCACCGAGCTCCTACGAGCAGTACTTC.